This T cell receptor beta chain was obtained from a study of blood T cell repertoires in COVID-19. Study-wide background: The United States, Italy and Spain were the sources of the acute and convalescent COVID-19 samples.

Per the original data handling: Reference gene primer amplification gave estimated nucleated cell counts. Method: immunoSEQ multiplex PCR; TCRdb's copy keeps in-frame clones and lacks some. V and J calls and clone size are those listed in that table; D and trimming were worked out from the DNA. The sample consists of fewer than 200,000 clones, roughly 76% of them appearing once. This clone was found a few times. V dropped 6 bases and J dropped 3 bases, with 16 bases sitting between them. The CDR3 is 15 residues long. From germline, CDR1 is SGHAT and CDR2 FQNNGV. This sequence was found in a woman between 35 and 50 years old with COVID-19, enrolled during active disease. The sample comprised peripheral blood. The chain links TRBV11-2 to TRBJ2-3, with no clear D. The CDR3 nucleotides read TGTGCCAGCAGTCTCTACTTCCGGGTGACAGATACGCAGTATTTT. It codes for CASSLYFRVTDTQYF.